The TCR beta chain under discussion was sequenced for a study of CD8 T cells in ankylosing spondylitis. TCR beta libraries were made by quantitative 5'-RACE with molecular barcodes. TCRdb re-called the 5' RACE reads through MiXCR, storing one row per CDR3 protein. The sample includes 750,000 to 850,000 distinct CDR3 sequences, roughly 12% of them seen just once. Trimming pared 6 bases from V and 5 bases from J, leaving 13 bases between. The CDR3 is 12 residues long. Germline CDR1 DFQATT, CDR2 SNEGSKA (reference sequence). This clonotype was found a few times. Its antigen remains unknown. Study observations and caveats: Disease-linked clones, CD8+, were relatively rare in peripheral blood. The study identified a TCR beta motif of under 10 highly homologous variants that appeared characteristic of ankylosing spondylitis blood.

The receptor comes from a male donor with ankylosing spondylitis. Sequencing was performed on blood, either unsorted or a sorted T cell fraction (not recorded which). This rearrangement joins TRBV20-1 to TRBJ1-1; perhaps TRBD1 as D (6 bases). DNA for the CDR3: TGCAGTGCGTGGACAGAAGGAACTGAAGCTTTCTTT. Amino acid sequence: CSAWTEGTEAFF.